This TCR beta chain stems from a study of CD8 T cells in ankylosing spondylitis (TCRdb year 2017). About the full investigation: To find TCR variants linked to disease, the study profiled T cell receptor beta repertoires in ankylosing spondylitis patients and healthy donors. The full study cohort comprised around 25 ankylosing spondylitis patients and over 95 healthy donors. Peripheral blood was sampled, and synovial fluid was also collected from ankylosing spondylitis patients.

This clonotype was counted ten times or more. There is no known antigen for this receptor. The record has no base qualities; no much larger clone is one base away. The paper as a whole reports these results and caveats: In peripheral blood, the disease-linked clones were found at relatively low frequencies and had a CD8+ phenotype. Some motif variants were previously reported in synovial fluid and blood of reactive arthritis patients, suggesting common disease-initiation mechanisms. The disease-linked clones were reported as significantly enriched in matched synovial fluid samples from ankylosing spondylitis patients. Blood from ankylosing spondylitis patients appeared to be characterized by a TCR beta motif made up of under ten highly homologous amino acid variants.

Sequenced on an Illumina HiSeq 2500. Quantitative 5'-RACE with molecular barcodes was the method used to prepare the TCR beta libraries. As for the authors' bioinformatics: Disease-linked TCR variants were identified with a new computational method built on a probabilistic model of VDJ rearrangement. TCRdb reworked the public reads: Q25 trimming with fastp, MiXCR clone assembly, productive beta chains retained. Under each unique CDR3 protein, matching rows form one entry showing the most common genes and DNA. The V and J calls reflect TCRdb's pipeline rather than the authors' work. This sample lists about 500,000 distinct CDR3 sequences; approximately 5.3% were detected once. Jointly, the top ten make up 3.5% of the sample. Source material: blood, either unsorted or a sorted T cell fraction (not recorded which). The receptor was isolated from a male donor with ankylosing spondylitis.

The CDR3 is CATAPSSYEQYF. The nucleotide sequence reads as follows: TGTGCCACCGCTCCGTCCTCCTACGAGCAGTACTTC. This chain joins TRBV10-3 to TRBJ2-7; no D gene is confidently identified. Taken from the germline V gene, the CDR1 and CDR2 loops are ENHRY and SYGVKD. The junction shows trimming of 10 bases on V and 0 bases on J, plus 10 bases between the germline ends. Inclusive of the bounding cysteine and phenylalanine, the CDR3 is 12 residues long. Only the CDR3 portion is preserved as DNA: 36 bases, with reading frame beginning at the first base.